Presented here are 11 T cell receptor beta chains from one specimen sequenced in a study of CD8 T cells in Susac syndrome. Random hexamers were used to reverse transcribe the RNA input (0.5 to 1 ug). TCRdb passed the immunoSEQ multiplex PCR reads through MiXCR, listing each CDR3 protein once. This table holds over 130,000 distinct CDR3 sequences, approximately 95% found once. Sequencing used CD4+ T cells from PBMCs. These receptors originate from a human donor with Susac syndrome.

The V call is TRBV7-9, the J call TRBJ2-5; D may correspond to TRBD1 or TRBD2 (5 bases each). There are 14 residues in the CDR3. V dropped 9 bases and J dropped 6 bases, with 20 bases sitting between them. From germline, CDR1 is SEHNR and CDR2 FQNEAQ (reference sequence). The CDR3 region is CASQGTGPGQTQYF. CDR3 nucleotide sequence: TGTGCCAGTCAAGGAACAGGTCCGGGGCAGACCCAGTACTTC.

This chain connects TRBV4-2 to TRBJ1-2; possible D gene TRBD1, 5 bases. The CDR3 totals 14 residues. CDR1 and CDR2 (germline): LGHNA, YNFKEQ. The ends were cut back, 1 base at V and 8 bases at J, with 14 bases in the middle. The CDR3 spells CASSQGQGGRGYTF. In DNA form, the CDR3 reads TGTGCCAGCAGCCAAGGCCAGGGCGGCCGAGGCTACACCTTC.

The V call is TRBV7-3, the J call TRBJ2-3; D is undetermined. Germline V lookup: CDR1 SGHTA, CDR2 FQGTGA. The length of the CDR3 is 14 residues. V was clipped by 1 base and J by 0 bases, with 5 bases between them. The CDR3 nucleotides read TGTGCCAGCAGCTTAAGGTCTAGCACAGATACGCAGTATTTT. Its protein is CASSLRSSTDTQYF.

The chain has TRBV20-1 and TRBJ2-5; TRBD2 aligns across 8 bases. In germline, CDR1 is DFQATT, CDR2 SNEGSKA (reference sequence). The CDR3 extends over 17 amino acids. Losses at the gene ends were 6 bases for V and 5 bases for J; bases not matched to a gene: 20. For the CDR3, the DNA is TGCAGTGCCCCAGGGACCTCATATCGGGGGGGTCGGGAGACCCAGTACTTC. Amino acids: CSAPGTSYRGGRETQYF.

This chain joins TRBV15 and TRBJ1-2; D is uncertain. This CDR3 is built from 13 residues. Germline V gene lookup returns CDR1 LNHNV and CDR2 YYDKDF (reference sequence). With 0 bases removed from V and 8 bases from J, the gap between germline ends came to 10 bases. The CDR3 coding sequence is TGTGCCACCAGCAGAGATCCGATGAGAGGCTACACCTTC. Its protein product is CATSRDPMRGYTF.

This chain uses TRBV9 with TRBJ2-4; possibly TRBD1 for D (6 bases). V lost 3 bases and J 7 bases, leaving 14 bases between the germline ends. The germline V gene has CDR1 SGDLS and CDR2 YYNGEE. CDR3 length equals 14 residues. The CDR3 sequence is CASSAEVTGNIQYF. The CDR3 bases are TGTGCCAGCAGCGCAGAAGTTACAGGGAACATTCAGTACTTC.

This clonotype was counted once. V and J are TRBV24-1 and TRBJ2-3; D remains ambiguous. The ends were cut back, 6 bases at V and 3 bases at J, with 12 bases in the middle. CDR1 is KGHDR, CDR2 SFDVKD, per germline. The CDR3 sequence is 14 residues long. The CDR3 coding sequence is TGTGCCACCAGTTCGGGTATAACGACAGATACGCAGTATTTT. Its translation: CATSSGITTDTQYF.

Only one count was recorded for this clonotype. CDR3 nucleotide sequence: TGTGCCACCGCCAAGATTTCCCAAGAGACCCAGTACTTC. Its protein is CATAKISQETQYF. This chain connects TRBV15 to TRBJ2-5; D is unclear. The CDR3 totals 13 residues. Trimming removed 8 bases from V and 1 base from J, with 11 bases in between. The germline V gene has CDR1 LNHNV and CDR2 YYDKDF (reference sequence).

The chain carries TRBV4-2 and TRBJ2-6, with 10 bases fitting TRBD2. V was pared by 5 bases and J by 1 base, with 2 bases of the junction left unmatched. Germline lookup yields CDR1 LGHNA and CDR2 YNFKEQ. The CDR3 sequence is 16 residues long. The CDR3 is CASSAGLASGANVLTF. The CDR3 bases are TGTGCCAGCAGCGCGGGACTAGCGTCTGGGGCCAACGTCCTGACTTTC.

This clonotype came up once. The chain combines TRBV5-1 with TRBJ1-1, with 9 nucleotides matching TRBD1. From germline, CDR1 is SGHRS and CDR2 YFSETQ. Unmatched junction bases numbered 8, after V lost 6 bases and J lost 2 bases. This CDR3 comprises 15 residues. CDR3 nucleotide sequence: TGCGCCAGCAACTCACAGGGGGCAGTAAACACTGAAGCTTTCTTT. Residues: CASNSQGAVNTEAFF.

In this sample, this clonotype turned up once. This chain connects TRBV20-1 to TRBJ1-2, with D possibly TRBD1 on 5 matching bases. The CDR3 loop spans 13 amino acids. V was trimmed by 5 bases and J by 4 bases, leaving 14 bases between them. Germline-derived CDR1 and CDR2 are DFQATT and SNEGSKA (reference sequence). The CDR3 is CSASDSDFYGYTF. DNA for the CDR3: TGCAGTGCTTCTGACAGCGATTTCTATGGCTACACCTTC.